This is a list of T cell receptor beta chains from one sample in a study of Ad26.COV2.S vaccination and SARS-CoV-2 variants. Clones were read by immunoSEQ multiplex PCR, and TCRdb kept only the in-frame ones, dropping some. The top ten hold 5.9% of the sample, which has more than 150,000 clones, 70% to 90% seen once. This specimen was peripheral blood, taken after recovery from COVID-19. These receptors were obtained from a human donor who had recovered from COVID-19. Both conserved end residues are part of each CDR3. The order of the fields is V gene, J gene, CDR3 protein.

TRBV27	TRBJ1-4	CASSNTGARNEKLFF
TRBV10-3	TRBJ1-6	CAISDVRGNSPLHF
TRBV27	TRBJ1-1	CASSLYRTYSEAFF
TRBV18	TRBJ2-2	CASSSGNTGELFF
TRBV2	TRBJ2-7	CASSPSGSKYEQYF
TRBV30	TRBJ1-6	CAWISGRGQGLGVWGSPLHF
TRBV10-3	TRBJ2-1	CAISDSGREYNEQFF
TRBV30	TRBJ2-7	CAWTNRGWNEQYF
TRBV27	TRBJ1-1	CASSFGGLNTEAFF
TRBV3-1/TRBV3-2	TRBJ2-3	CASSRRKEDTQYF
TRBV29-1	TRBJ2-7	CSAVVGHYEQYF
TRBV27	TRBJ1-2	CASSSIGQGYGYTF
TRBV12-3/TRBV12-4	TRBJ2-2	CASIRGSGELFF
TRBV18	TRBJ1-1	CASSFKAAEEAFF
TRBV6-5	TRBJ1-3	CASGTAGNTIYF
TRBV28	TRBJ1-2	CASSTTRDGYTF
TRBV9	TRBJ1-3	CASSEAGTGNTIYF
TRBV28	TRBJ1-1	CASSLGGGRNTEAFF
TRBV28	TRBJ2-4	CASSFPVAKNIQYF
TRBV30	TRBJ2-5	CAWSGQFQETQYF
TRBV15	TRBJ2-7	CATSREGSYEQYF
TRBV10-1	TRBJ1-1	CASSESYDSSMNTEAFF
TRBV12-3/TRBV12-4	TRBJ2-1	CASRPLNNEQFF
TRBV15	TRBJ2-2	CATSRDRTGELFF
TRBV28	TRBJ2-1	CASSSSSLAGVINEQFF
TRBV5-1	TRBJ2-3	CASTIQSAADTQYF
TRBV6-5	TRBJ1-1	CASRNMDTEAFF
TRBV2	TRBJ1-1	CASSVGRTVTEAFF
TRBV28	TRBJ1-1	CAISTGLNTEAFF
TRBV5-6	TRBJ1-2	CASSLKGERYGYTF
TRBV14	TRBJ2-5	CASSQTTFPAGYGETQYF
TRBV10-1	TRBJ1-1	CASSEGQVNTEAFF
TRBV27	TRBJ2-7	CASSPELGQILYEQYF
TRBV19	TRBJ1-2	CASSDPGQGAEYGYTF
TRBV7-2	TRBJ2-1	CASSLGRASNEQFF
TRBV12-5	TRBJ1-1	CASGLVSGRHTEAFF
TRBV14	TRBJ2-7	CASSPGPVGQSYEQYF
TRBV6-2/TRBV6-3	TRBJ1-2	CASSWDRVNYGYTF
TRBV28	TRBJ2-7	CASSRGPNEQYF
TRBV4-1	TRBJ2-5	CASSQEGLAPRETQYF
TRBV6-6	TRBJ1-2	CASSYDRGRGYTF
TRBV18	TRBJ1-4	CASSRNSIYQNEKLFF
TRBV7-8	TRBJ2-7	CASSPLIWTGNYEQYF
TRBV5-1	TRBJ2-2	CASSSGRNTGELFF
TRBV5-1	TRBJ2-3	CASSLDTRQPTQYF
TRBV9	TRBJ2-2	CASTFLGDTGELFF
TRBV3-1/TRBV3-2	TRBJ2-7	CASTPSPTGGFYEQYF
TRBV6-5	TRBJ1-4	CARSRNLEKLFF
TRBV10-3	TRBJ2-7	CAISFDSYEQYF
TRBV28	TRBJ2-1	CASSLTTYRHNEQFF
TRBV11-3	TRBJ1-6	CASSRSGSNSPLHF
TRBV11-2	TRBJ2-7	CASSPPTSEEQYF
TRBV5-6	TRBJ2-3	CASSLEPTSGSDTQYF
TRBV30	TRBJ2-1	CAWTQGTSVSGNEQFF